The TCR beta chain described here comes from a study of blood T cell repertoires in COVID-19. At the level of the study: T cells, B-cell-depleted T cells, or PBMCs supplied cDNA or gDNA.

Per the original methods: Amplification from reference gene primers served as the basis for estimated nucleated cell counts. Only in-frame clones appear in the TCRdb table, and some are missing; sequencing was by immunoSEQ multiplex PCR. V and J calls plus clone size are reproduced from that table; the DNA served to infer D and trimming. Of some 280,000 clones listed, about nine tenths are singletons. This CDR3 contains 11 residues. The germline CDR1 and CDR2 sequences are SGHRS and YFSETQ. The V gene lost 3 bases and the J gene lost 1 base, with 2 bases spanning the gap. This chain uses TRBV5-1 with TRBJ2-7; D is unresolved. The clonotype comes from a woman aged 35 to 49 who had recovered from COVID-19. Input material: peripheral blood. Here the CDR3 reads CASSSSYEQYF. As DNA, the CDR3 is TGCGCCAGCAGCTCGTCCTACGAGCAGTACTTC.